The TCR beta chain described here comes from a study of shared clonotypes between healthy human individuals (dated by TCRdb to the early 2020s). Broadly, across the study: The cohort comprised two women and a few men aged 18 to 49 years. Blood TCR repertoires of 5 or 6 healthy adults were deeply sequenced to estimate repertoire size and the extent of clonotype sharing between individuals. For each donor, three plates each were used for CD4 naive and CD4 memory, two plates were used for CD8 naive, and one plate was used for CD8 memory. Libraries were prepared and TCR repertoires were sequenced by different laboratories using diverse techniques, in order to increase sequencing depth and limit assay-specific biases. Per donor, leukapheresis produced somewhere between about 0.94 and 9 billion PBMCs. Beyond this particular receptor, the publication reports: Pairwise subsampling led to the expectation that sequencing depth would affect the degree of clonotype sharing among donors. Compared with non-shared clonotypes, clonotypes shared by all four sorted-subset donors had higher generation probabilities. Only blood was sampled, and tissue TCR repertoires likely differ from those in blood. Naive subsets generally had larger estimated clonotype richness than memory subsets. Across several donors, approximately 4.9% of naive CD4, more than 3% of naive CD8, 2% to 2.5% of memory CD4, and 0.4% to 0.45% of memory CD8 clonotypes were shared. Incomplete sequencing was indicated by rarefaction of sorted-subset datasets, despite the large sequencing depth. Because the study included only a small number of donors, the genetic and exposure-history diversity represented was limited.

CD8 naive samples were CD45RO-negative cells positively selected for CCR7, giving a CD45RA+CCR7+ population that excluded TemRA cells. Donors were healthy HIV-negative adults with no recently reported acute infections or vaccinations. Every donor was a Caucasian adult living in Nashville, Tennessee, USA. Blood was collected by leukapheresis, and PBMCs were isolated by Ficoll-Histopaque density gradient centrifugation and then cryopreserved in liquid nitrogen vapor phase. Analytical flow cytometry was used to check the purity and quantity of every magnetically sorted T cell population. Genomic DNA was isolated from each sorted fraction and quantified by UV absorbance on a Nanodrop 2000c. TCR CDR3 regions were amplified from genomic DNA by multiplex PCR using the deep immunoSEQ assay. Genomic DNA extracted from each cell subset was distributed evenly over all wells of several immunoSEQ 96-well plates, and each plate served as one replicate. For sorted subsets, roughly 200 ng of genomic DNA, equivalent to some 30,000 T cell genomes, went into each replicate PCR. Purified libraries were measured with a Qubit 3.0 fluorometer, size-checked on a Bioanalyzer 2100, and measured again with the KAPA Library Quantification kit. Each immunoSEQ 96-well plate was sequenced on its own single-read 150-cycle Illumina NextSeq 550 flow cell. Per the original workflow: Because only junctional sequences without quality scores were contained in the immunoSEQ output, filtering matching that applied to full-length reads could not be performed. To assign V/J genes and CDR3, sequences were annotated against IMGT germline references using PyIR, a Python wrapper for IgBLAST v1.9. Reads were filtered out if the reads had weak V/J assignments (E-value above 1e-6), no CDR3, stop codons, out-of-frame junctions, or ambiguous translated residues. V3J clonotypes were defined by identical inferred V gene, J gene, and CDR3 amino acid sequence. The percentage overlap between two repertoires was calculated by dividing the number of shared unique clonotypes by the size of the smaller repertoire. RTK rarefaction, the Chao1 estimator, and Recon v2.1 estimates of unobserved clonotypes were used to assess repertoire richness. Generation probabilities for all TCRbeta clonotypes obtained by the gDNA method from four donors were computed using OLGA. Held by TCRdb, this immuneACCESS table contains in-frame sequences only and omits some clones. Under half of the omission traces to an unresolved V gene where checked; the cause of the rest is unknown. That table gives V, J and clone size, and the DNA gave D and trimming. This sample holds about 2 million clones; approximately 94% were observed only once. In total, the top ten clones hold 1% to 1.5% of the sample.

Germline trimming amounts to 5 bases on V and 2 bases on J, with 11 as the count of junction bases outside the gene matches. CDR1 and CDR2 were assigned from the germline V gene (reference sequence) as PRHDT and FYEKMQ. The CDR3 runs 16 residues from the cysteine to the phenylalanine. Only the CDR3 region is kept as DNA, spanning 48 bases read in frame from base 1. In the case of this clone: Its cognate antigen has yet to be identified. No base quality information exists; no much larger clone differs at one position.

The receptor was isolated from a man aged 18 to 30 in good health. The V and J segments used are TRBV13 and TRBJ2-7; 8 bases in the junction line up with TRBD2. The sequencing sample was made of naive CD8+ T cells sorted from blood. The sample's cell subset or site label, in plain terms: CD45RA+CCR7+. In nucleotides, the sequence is TGTGCCAGCAGCCCATCGAGCGGGGGACGTCCCTACGAGCAGTACTTC. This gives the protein CASSPSSGGRPYEQYF.